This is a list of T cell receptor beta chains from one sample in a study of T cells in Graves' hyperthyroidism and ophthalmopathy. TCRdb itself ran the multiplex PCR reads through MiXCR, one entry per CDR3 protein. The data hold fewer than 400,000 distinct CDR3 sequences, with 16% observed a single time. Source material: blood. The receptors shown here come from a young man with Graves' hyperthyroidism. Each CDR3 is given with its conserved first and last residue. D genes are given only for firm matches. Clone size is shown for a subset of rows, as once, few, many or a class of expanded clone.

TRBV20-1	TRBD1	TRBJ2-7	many	TGCAGTGCTAGGGGACTCGGACAGGGTATCAACGAGCAGTACTTC	CSARGLGQGINEQYF
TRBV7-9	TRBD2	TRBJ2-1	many	TGTGCCAGCAGCTCCGCAGTAGCGGGAGAAGGGAATGAGCAGTTCTTC	CASSSAVAGEGNEQFF
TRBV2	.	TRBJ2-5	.	TGTGCCAGCAGTGATCTAGAGACCCAGTACTTC	CASSDLETQYF
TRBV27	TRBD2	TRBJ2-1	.	TGTGCCAGCAGTTCCCCCCTCGGCGGGGGTCTTGGCGATGAGCAGTTCTTC	CASSSPLGGGLGDEQFF
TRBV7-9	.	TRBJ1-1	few	TGTGCCAGCAGCTTCGACGTCCCTCCATTGAACACTGAAGCTTTCTTT	CASSFDVPPLNTEAFF
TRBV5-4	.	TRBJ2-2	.	TGTGCCAGCAGCCTGGCCCTAAACACCGGGGAGCTGTTTTTT	CASSLALNTGELFF
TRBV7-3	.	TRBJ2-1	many	TGTGCCAGCAGCTTACGGCAGGGCAATGAGCAGTTCTTC	CASSLRQGNEQFF
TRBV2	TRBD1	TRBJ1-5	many	TGTGCCAGCAGTCGGACAGGGAACGAACAGCCCCAGCATTTT	CASSRTGNEQPQHF
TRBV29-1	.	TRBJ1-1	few	TGCAGCGTAAACAAGCTAGAGAACACTGAAGCTCTCTTT	CSVNKLENTEALF
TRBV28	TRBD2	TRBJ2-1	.	TGTGCCAGCGGTCTTGGAGGCCTAGCGGGGGGGGGGTTCTTC	CASGLGGLAGGGFF
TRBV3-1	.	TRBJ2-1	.	TGTGCCAGCAGCCACCGGGACAACAATGAGCAGTTCTTC	CASSHRDNNEQFF
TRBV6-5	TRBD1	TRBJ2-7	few	TGTGCCAGCAGTTACTCGAATCCCCGGGACAGATACGAGCAGTACTTC	CASSYSNPRDRYEQYF
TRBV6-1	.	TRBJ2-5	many	TGTGCCAGCAGTGCGAGGTCGGTAGCGGTCCTCCAAGAGACCCAGTACTTC	CASSARSVAVLQETQYF
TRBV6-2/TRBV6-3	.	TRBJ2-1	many	TGTGCCAGCAGTTTATGGTGGGATGAGCAGTTCTTC	CASSLWWDEQFF
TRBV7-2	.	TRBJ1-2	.	TGTGCCAGCAGCTTAGCGAGGAATGGCTACACCTTC	CASSLARNGYTF
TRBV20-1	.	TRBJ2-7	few	TGCAGTGCTAGAGATGGGGGGGGCTCAGTTAGGGAGCAGTACTTC	CSARDGGGSVREQYF
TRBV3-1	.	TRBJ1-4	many	TGTGCCAGCAGCCAAGATTTTCAAGGGTCTAATGAAAAACTGTTTTTT	CASSQDFQGSNEKLFF
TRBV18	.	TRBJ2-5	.	TGTGCCAGCTCACCATCGTCCAGACAACAAGAGACCCAGTACTTC	CASSPSSRQQETQYF
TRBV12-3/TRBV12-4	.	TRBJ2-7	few	TGTGCCAGCAGGGAGACGGTCAGCTACGAGCAGTACTTC	CASRETVSYEQYF
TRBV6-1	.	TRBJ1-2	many	TGTGCCAGCAGTGAACAGGGCGGCTATGGCTACACCTTC	CASSEQGGYGYTF
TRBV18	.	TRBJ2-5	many	TGTGCCAGCTCACCAGGGCCCGGCGGAGAGACCCAGTACTTC	CASSPGPGGETQYF
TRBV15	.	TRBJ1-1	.	TGTGCCACCAGCAGAGTCAGGGAGGACACTGAAGCTTTCTTT	CATSRVREDTEAFF
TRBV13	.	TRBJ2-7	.	TGTGCCAGCAGCTTAGGGAACTGGGACTCCTACGAGCAGTACTTC	CASSLGNWDSYEQYF
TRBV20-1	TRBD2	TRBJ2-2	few	TGCAGTGCTAGAAAAACAGGACTAGCGGGAGGACTGAACGACCGGAACACCGGGGAGCTGTTTTTT	CSARKTGLAGGLNDRNTGELFF
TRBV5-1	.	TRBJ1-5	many	TGCGCCAGCAGCGCCAGTGTCGATCAGCCCCAGCATTTT	CASSASVDQPQHF
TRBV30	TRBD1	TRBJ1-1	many	TGTGCCTGGGCTACAGGGGACACTGAAGCTTTCTTT	CAWATGDTEAFF
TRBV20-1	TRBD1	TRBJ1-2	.	TGCAGTGGGTACAGGGGGCCGCGGGGCTACACCTTC	CSGYRGPRGYTF
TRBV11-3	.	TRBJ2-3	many	TGTGCCAGCAGCTCTTTTACAGGAGACACAGATACGCAGTATTTT	CASSSFTGDTDTQYF
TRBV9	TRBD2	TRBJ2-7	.	TGTGCCAGCAGCGTAGATGCGGGAGTTCCCGAGCAGTACTTC	CASSVDAGVPEQYF
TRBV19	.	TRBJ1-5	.	TGTGCCAGTAGTTTCCCCCCGGGCTCGAGATACAATCAGCCCCAGCATTTT	CASSFPPGSRYNQPQHF
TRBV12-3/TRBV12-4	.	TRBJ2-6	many	TGTGCCAGCAGCTGGGGACCACGGCCAAACGTCCTGACTTTC	CASSWGPRPNVLTF
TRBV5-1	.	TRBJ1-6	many	TGCGCCAGCAGCTTGGCCTCTGATTCACCCCTCCACTTT	CASSLASDSPLHF
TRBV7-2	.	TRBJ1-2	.	TGTGCCAGCAGCTTCGGGCCAGCCCTGGGTGGCTACACCTTC	CASSFGPALGGYTF
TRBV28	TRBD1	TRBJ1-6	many	TGTGCCAGCAGTTTATGGACAGGGGGCAGTAATAATTCACCCCTCCACTTT	CASSLWTGGSNNSPLHF
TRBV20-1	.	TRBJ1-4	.	TGCAGTGCCAGAGATGAGGTGGGGGGGGACGAAAAACTGTTTTTT	CSARDEVGGDEKLFF
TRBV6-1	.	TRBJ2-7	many	TGTGCCAGCAGTCCCCAGGGACCTCGGTACGAGCAGTACTTC	CASSPQGPRYEQYF
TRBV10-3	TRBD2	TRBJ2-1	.	TGTGCCATCAGAGAGCGGGAGCTTGATCTTAGTGAGCAGTTCTTC	CAIRERELDLSEQFF
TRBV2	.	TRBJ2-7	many	TGTGCCAGCAGGACCAACGAGCAGTACTTC	CASRTNEQYF
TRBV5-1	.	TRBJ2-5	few	TGCGCCAGCAGCGTGAGAGGGGTGGGGGAGACCCAGTACTTC	CASSVRGVGETQYF
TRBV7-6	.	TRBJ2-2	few	TGTGCCAGCAGCTACCGGGGTGCCGGGGAGCTGTTTTTT	CASSYRGAGELFF
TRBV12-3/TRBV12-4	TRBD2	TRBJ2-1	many	TGTGCCAGCAACCCGGCCGCGGGAGGTGGCCATGAGCAGTTCTTC	CASNPAAGGGHEQFF
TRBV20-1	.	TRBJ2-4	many	TGCAGTGCTATAACCCAGGGGAGGAACATTCAGTACTTC	CSAITQGRNIQYF